The 6 T cell receptor beta chains below come from one sample, sequenced in a study of pediatric ulcerative colitis. Rectal tissue came from one to two pinch biopsies taken at colonoscopy. Only in-frame clones appear in the TCRdb table, and some are missing; sequencing was by immunoSEQ multiplex PCR. The profile shows about 24,000 clones, over 65% of them singletons. The sequenced sample consisted of gut tissue. The origin of the receptors is a boy aged 5-17 years with severe ulcerative colitis.

V usage is TRBV27 and J usage is TRBJ1-5, with D possibly TRBD1 on 5 matching bases. Per germline, CDR1 MNHEY and CDR2 SMNVEV (reference sequence). V gave up 4 bases and J gave up 2 bases, with 24 bases separating them. The CDR3 loop spans 19 amino acids. The CDR3 loop is CASSSLAAGDRYGNQPQHF. The CDR3, as DNA: TGTGCCAGCAGTTCGTTAGCCGCGGGGGATCGATATGGCAATCAGCCCCAGCATTTT.

This rearrangement joins TRBV29-1 to TRBJ1-3; possible D gene TRBD1, 6 bases. The germline V gene encodes CDR1 SQVTM and CDR2 ANQGSEA. V gave up 6 bases and J gave up 0 bases, with 12 bases separating them. The CDR3 consists of 14 residues. CDR3 protein: CSVVLDSSGNTIYF. The CDR3 DNA sequence: TGCAGCGTAGTCCTGGACAGCTCTGGAAACACCATATATTTT.

The V gene is TRBV7-9, the J gene TRBJ1-2; 7 bases agree with TRBD1. V lost 5 bases to trimming and J lost 1 base; unmatched junction nucleotides: 7. The CDR3 has 15 residues. The V gene's germline CDR1 is SEHNR and CDR2 FQNEAQ (reference sequence). The CDR3 spells CASSPLPGGNYGYTF. Here the CDR3 DNA reads TGTGCCAGCAGCCCACTTCCAGGGGGTAACTATGGCTACACCTTC.

The chain employs TRBV5-1 and TRBJ1-3, with a possible D match to TRBD1 (5 bases). V dropped 2 bases and J dropped 8 bases, with 14 bases sitting between them. The length of the CDR3 is 14 residues. Germline loops: CDR1 SGHRS, CDR2 YFSETQ. The CDR3 reads CASSLQDYGDTIYF. Written as DNA, the CDR3 is TGCGCCAGCAGCTTACAGGACTACGGGGACACCATATATTTT. Full variable domain (missing parts from reference TRBV5-1 and TRBJ1-3): KAGVTQTPRYLIKTRGQQVTLSCSPISGHRSVSWYQQTPGQGLQFLFEYFSETQRNKGNFPGRFSGRQFSNSRSEMNVSTLELGDSALYLCASSLQDYGDTIYFGEGSWLTVV.

A single count supports this clone. This sequence joins TRBV5-1 and TRBJ2-2; no clear D. CDR3 length: 16 amino acids. Between the trimmed V and J ends, which lost 4 bases and 0 bases, there was a span of 13 bases. The germline V gene has CDR1 SGHRS and CDR2 YFSETQ. CDR3 DNA sequence: TGCGCCAGCAGCCCTTATTTTAGCTCGAACACCGGGGAGCTGTTTTTT. As protein: CASSPYFSSNTGELFF.

The V gene is TRBV2, the J gene TRBJ2-7; 8 bases are shared with TRBD2. The J segment lost 0 bases and the V segment lost 7 bases, leaving 8 bases of the junction unmatched. The CDR3 contains 15 residues. Germline loops: CDR1 SNHLY, CDR2 FYNNEI. The CDR3 spells CASKTGSGSSYEQYF. The CDR3 DNA reads TGTGCCAGCAAGACGGGCAGCGGGAGCTCCTACGAGCAGTACTTC.